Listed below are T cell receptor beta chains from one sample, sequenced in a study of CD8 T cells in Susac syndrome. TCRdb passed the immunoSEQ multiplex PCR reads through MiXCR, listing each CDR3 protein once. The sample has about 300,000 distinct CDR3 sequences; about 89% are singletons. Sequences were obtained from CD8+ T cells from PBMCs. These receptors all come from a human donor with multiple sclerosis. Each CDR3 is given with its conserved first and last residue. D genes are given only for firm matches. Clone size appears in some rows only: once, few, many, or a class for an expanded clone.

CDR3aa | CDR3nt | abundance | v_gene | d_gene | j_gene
CASSFLQASGSSEQFF | TGTGCCAGCAGTTTCTTGCAGGCTAGCGGGAGTAGTGAGCAGTTCTTC | NA | TRBV27 | TRBD2 | TRBJ2-1
CASSTVRYEQYF | TGTGCCAGCAGTACTGTACGATACGAGCAGTACTTC | NA | TRBV11-1 | NA | TRBJ2-7
CASSETRTGVNTEAFF | TGTGCCAGCAGTGAGACTCGGACAGGGGTGAACACTGAAGCTTTCTTT | once | TRBV2 | TRBD1 | TRBJ1-1
CASSQGPPQGWHEQFF | TGTGCCAGCAGCCAAGGTCCTCCCCAGGGGTGGCATGAGCAGTTCTTC | NA | TRBV3-1 | NA | TRBJ2-1
CSVELDEQYF | TGCAGCGTTGAGTTGGACGAGCAGTACTTC | NA | TRBV29-1 | NA | TRBJ2-7
CASSHGARAGGLISYNEQFF | TGCGCCAGCAGCCACGGGGCTAGAGCGGGGGGCCTGATTTCCTACAATGAGCAGTTCTTC | NA | TRBV4-3 | TRBD2 | TRBJ2-1
CASGRGPSYNEQFF | TGTGCCAGCGGACGGGGACCTTCCTACAATGAGCAGTTCTTC | NA | TRBV9 | NA | TRBJ2-1
CASSLVGGGETQYF | TGTGCCAGCAGCTTAGTCGGCGGTGGCGAGACCCAGTACTTC | NA | TRBV7-2 | NA | TRBJ2-5
CASSLQLAGEGTDTQYF | TGTGCTAGCAGCCTACAACTAGCGGGAGAGGGGACAGATACGCAGTATTTT | NA | TRBV7-7 | TRBD2 | TRBJ2-3
CASSLPSGRSQETQYF | TGTGCCAGCAGCCTGCCTAGCGGGAGGTCCCAAGAGACCCAGTACTTC | NA | TRBV7-9 | TRBD2 | TRBJ2-5
CASSLGGFYEQYF | TGCGCCAGCAGCTTGGGAGGCTTCTACGAGCAGTACTTC | NA | TRBV5-1 | NA | TRBJ2-7
CASSPDRGLTYNEQFF | TGTGCCAGCAGCCCGGATCGCGGCCTAACCTACAATGAGCAGTTCTTC | NA | TRBV3-1 | NA | TRBJ2-1
CASSQAPGVVAGVKSTDTQYF | TGCGCCAGCAGCCAAGCCCCGGGGGTGGTAGCGGGGGTGAAAAGCACAGATACGCAGTATTTT | NA | TRBV4-3 | TRBD2 | TRBJ2-3
CASSQLPVGTSSETQYF | TGTGCCAGCAGCCAACTCCCGGTGGGGACTAGTTCGGAGACCCAGTACTTC | NA | TRBV3-1 | TRBD2 | TRBJ2-5
CASSPAVEGGLETQYF | TGTGCCAGCAGCCCCGCGGTAGAGGGGGGGCTAGAGACCCAGTACTTC | NA | TRBV5-4 | NA | TRBJ2-5
CASSFWGNIQYF | TGTGCCAGCAGCTTCTGGGGGAACATTCAGTACTTC | once | TRBV5-4 | NA | TRBJ2-4